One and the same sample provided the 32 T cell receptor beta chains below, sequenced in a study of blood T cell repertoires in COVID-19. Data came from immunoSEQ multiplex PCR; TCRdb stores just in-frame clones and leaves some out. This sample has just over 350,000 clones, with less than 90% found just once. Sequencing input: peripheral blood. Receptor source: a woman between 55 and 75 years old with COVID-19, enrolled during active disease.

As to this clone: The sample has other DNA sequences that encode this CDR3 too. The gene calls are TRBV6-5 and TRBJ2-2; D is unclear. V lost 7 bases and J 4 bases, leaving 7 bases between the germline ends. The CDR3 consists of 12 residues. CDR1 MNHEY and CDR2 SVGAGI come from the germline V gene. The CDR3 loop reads CASTRSTGELFF. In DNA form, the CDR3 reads TGTGCCAGCACGAGGAGCACCGGGGAGCTGTTTTTT.

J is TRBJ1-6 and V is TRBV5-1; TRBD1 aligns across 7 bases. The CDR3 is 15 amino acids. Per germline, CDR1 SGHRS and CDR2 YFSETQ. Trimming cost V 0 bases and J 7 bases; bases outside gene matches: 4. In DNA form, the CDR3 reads TGCGCCAGCAGCTTGGGAGGGGGCGACAATTCACCCCTCCACTTT. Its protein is CASSLGGGDNSPLHF.

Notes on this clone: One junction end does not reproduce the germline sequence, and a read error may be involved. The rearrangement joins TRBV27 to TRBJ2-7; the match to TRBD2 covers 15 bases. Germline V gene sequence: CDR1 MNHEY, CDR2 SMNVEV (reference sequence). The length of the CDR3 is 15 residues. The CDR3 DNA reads TGTGCCAGCAGTTCCACCGGGACTAGCGGGGGGCCGTTCCGCTTC. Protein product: CASSSTGTSGGPFRF.

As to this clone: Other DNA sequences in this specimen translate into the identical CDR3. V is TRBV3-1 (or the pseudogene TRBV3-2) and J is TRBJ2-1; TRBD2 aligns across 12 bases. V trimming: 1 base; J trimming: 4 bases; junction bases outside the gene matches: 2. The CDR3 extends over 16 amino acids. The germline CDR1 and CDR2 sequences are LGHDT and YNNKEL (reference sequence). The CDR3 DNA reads TGTGCCAGCAGCCAAGTCCTAGCGGGGGGGTACAATGAGCAGTTCTTC. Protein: CASSQVLAGGYNEQFF.

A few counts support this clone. CDR3 DNA: TGCGCCAGCAGCTTTAAAGAGAGAGAGACCCAGTACTTC. Its translation is CASSFKERETQYF. The chain is built from TRBV5-1 and TRBJ2-5; no firm D call. CDR1 SGHRS and CDR2 YFSETQ come from the germline V gene. Trimming left V 2 bases short and J 4 bases short, with 9 bases between. This CDR3 is built from 13 residues.

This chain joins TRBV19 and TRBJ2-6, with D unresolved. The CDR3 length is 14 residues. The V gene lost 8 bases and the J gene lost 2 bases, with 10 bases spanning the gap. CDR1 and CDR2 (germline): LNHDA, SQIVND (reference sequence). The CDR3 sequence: CASSVSAGANVLTF. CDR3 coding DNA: TGTGCCAGTTCGGTTAGTGCTGGGGCCAACGTCCTGACTTTC.

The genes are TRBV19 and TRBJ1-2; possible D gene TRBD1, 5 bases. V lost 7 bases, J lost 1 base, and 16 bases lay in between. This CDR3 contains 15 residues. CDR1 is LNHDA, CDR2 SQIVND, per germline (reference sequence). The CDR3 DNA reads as TGTGCCAGTACCTTGTCAGGGATCTTTAACTATGGCTACACCTTC. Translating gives CASTLSGIFNYGYTF.

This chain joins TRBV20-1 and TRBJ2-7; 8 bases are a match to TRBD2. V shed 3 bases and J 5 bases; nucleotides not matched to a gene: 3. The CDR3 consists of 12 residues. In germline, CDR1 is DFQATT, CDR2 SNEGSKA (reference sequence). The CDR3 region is CSASARGDEQYF. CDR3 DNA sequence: TGCAGTGCTAGTGCGCGGGGGGACGAGCAGTACTTC.

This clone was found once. The CDR3 coding sequence is TGTGCCAGCAGCGTAGATGGCGGGCCTGGGGCTGAAGCTTTCTTT. It codes for CASSVDGGPGAEAFF. The gene calls are TRBV9 and TRBJ1-1, with D uncertain. Germline V gene data show CDR1 as SGDLS and CDR2 as YYNGEE. There are 15 residues in the CDR3. The V and J ends lost 0 bases and 6 bases respectively, with 15 bases between them. Together with reference TRBV9 and TRBJ1-1, the CDR3 gives the full variable domain: DSGVTQTPKHLITATGQRVTLRCSPRSGDLSVYWYQQSLDQGLQFLIQYYNGEERAKGNILERFSAQQFPDLHSELNLSSLELGDSALYFCASSVDGGPGAEAFFGQGTRLTVV.

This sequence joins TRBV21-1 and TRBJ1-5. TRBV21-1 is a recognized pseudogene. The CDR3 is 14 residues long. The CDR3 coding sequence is TGTGCCAGCAGGCTAGACGATAGCAATCAGCCCCAGCATTTT. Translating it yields CASRLDDSNQPQHF.

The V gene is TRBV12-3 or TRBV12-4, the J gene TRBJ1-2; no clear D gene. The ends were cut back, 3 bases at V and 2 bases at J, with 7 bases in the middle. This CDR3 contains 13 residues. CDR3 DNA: TGTGCCAGCAGTTTTCGAGGAAACTATGGCTACACCTTC. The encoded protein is CASSFRGNYGYTF.

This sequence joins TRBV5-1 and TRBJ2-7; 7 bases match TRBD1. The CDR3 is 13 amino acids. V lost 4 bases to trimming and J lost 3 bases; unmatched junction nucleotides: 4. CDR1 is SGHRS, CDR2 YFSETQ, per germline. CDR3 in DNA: TGCGCCAGCAGCCCGGACAGGATCTACGAGCAGTACTTC. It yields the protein CASSPDRIYEQYF.

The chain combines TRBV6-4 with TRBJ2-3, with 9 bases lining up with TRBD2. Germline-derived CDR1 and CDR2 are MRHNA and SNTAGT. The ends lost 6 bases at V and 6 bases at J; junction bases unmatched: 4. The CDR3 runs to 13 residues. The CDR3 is CASSRTSVDTQYF. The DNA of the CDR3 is TGTGCCAGCAGCCGGACTAGCGTCGATACGCAGTATTTT.

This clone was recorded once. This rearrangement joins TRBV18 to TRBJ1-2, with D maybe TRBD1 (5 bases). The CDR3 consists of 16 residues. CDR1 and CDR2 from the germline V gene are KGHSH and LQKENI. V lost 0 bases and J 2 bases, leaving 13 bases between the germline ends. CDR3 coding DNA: TGTGCCAGCTCACCACCGGCAGGGTCGAGGAACTATGGCTACACCTTC. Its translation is CASSPPAGSRNYGYTF.

CDR3 bases: TGCGCCAGCAGACAGGGGATGAACACTGAAGCTTTCTTT. Translated: CASRQGMNTEAFF. The gene calls are TRBV10-1 and TRBJ1-1, with 7 bases fitting TRBD1. Germline V lookup: CDR1 WNHNN, CDR2 SYGVQD (reference sequence). V gave up 6 bases and J gave up 0 bases; unmatched junction bases: 1. There are 13 residues in the CDR3.

The DNA of the CDR3 is TGTGCCAGCAGTGCCTGGGGCGGGGTCGGCGAGCAGTACTTC. Its translation: CASSAWGGVGEQYF. The chain couples TRBV27 to TRBJ2-7; possibly TRBD2 for D (6 bases). CDR3 size: 14 residues. Looked up from germline, CDR1 is MNHEY and CDR2 is SMNVEV (reference sequence). Trimming stripped 5 bases from V and 6 bases from J, with 17 bases between.

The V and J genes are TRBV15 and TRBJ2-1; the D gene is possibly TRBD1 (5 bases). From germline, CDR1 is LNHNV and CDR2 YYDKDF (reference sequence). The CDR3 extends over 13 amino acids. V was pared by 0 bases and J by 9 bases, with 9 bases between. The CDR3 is CATSRDRGSEQFF. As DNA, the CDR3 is TGTGCCACCAGCAGAGATAGGGGTTCTGAGCAGTTCTTC.

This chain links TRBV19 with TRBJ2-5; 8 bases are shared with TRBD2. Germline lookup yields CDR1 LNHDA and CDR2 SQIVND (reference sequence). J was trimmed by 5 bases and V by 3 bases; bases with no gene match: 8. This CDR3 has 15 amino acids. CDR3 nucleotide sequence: TGTGCCAGTAGTATTCCCGCGGGGGGCCTGGAGACCCAGTACTTC. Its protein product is CASSIPAGGLETQYF.

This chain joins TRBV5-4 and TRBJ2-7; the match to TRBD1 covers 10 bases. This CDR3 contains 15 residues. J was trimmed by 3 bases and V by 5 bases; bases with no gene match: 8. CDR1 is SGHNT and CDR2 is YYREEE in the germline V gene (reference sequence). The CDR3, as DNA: TGTGCCAGCAGTCGGACAGGGGGGACTTTCTACGAGCAGTACTTC. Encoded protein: CASSRTGGTFYEQYF.

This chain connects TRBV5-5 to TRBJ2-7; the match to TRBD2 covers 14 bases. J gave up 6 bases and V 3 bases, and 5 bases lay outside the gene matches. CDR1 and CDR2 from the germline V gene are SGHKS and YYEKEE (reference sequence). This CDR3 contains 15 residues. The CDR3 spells CASSSGLAGAGEQYF. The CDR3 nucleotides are TGTGCCAGCAGCTCGGGACTAGCGGGGGCCGGCGAGCAGTACTTC.

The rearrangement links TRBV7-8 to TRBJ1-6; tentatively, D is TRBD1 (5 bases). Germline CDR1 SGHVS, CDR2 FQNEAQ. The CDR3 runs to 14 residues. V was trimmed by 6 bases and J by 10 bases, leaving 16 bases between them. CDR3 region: CASREITGSSPLHF. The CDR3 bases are TGTGCCAGCAGGGAGATTACAGGTTCCTCACCCCTCCACTTT.

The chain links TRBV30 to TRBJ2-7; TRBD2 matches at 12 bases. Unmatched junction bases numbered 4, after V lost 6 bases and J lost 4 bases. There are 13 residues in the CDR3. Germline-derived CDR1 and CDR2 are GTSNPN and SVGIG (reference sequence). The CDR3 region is CACTGTSGYEQYF. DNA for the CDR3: TGTGCCTGCACCGGGACTAGCGGGTACGAGCAGTACTTC.

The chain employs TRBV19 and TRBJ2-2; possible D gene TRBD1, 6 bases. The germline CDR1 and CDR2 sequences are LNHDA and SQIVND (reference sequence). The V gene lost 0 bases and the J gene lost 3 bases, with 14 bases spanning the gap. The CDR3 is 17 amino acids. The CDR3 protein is CASSIEPPGHYTGELFF. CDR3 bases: TGTGCCAGTAGTATAGAGCCCCCGGGACACTACACCGGGGAGCTGTTTTTT. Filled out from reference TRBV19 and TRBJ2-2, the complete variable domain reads DGGITQSPKYLFRKEGQNVTLSCEQNLNHDAMYWYRQDPGQGLRLIYYSQIVNDFQKGDIAEGYSVSREKKESFPLTVTSAQKNPTAFYLCASSIEPPGHYTGELFFGEGSRLTVL.

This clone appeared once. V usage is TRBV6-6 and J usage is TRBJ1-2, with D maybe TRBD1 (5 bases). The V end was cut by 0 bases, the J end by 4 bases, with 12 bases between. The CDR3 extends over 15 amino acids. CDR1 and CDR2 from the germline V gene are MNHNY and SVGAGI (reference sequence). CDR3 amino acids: CASSYSGVGGYGYTF. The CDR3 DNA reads TGTGCCAGCAGTTACTCTGGCGTGGGGGGCTATGGCTACACCTTC.

The CDR3 coding sequence is TGCGCCAGCAGTTCCCGGGACAGTCTTGGCTACACCTTC. Residues: CASSSRDSLGYTF. This chain links TRBV5-1 with TRBJ1-2; 7 bases are a match to TRBD1. The CDR3 is made up of 13 amino acids. Trimming at V came to 5 bases and at J to 7 bases, leaving 8 bases not matched to a gene. Germline V gene sequence: CDR1 SGHRS, CDR2 YFSETQ.

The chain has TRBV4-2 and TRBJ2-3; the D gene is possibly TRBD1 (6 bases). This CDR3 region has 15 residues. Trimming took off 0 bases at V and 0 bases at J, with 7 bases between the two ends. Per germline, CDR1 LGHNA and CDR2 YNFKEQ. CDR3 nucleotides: TGTGCCAGCAGCCAAGATACAGGGAGCACAGATACGCAGTATTTT. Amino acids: CASSQDTGSTDTQYF.

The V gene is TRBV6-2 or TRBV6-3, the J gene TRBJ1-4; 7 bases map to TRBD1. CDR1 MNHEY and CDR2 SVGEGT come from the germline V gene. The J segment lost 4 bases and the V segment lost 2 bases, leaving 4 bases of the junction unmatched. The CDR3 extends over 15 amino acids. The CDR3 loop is CASSYLTGDNEKLFF. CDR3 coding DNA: TGTGCCAGCAGTTACCTTACAGGGGATAATGAAAAACTGTTTTTT.

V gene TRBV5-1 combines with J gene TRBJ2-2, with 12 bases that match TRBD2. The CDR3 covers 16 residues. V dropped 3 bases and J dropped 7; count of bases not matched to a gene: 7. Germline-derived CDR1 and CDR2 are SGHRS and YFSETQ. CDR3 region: CASSSRGLAGVGELFF. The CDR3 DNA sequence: TGCGCCAGCAGCTCGAGGGGACTAGCGGGCGTCGGGGAGCTGTTTTTT.

The CDR3 loop is CASSSWTLKNIQYF. As DNA, the CDR3 is TGTGCCAGCAGCTCTTGGACATTAAAAAACATTCAGTACTTC. J is TRBJ2-4 and V is TRBV7-9; TRBD1 might be the D (5 bases). The CDR3 is 14 residues long. Trimming took 4 bases from V and 4 from J, leaving 11 bases between them. Germline V lookup: CDR1 SEHNR, CDR2 FQNEAQ (reference sequence).

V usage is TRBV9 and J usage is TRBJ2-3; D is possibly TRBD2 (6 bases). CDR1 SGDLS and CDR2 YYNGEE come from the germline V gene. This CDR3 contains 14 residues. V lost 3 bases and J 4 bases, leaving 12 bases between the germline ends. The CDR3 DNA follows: TGTGCCAGCAGCGCAATGCCTAGCGCAGATACGCAGTATTTT. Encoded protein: CASSAMPSADTQYF.

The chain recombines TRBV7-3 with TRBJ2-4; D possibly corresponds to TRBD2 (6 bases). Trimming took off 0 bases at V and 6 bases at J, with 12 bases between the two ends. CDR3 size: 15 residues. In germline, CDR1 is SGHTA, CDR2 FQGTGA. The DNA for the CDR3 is TGTGCCAGCAGCTTAACTAGCGGAGCCGGAAACATTCAGTACTTC. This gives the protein CASSLTSGAGNIQYF.

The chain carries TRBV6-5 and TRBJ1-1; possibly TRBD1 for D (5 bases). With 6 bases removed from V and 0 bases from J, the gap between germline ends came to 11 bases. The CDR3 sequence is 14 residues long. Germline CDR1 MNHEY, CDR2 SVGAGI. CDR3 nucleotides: TGTGCCAGCAGGAAAAACAGGCTGAACACTGAAGCTTTCTTT. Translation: CASRKNRLNTEAFF.